The rows below give T cell receptor beta chains drawn from one sample of a study of CD8+ T cells in alopecia areata. Data came from immunoSEQ multiplex PCR; TCRdb stores just in-frame clones and leaves some out. In the table there are about 110,000 clones, about 83% of which are singletons. This material consisted of CD8+ T cells sorted from blood, taken at week 24, from a patient treated with tofacitinib. These receptors all stem from a human donor with alopecia areata. Each CDR3 is given with its conserved first and last residue. Fields, in order: J gene, V gene, CDR3 protein.

>TRBJ1-2|TRBV4-1
CASSQDFDESTGGADYGYTF
>TRBJ2-1|TRBV7-8
CASSPVGGQGGYNEQFF
>TRBJ2-7|TRBV27
CASSPSGRLYEQYF
>TRBJ2-2|TRBV7-9
CASSFGRDTGELFF
>TRBJ2-1|TRBV5-4
CASSSGLNNEQFF
>TRBJ2-1|TRBV6-1
CASSAPLLAGGDEQFF
>TRBJ1-2|TRBV14
CASSLMTGGNYGYTF
>TRBJ1-5|TRBV12-1
CASGLFGVWNQPQHF
>TRBJ1-1|TRBV16
CASSQRVGGGNTEAFF
>TRBJ2-7|TRBV30
CAWSVLGGEQYF
>TRBJ2-5|TRBV5-4
CASSSFGTSGGAGETQYF
>TRBJ1-5|TRBV2
CASSEQGRENQPQHF
>TRBJ2-5|TRBV29-1
CSVTDRHPQETQYF
>TRBJ2-7|TRBV27
CASSPTSGGYEQYF
>TRBJ2-3|TRBV4-1
CASSQDLSSTDTQYF
>TRBJ2-5|TRBV19
CASSSGNHWRLQETQYF
>TRBJ2-4|TRBV29-1
CSVEDIGGGNIQYF
>TRBJ2-1|TRBV7-9
CASSLATWDEQFF
>TRBJ1-2|TRBV5-6
CASSLSLDRTF
>TRBJ1-2|TRBV28
CASSLGPNYGYTF
>TRBJ1-1|TRBV5-1
CASSLTGVTEAFF
>TRBJ2-1|TRBV2
CASERGEGSNEQFF
>TRBJ2-7|TRBV27
CASSYGGGISYEQYF
>TRBJ1-4|TRBV6-6
CASSYSTGGDEKLFF
>TRBJ1-1|TRBV5-4
CASSLDGPTEAFF
>TRBJ2-2|TRBV15
CATSRDLANTGELFF
>TRBJ2-1|TRBV4-3
CASSQDLAGETNEQFF